This record covers a single T cell receptor (beta chain). Per the authors' pipeline: Reference gene primers were amplified, and this amplification served to estimate nucleated cell counts. Sequencing was performed with immunoSEQ multiplex PCR; in TCRdb, only in-frame clones are kept and a portion is missing. For V, J and clone size, that table is used; D and trimming come from the DNA. The sample records 150,000 to 180,000 clones, about 80% being singletons. This entry is derived from a study of blood T cell repertoires in COVID-19. Study-wide background: The United States, Italy and Spain supplied acute and convalescent COVID-19 samples. The analysed material was cDNA or gDNA that came from T cells, B-cell-depleted T cells, or PBMCs.

Looked up from germline, CDR1 is SGHNT and CDR2 is YYREEE (reference sequence). Trimming shortened V by 0 bases and J by 6 bases, and 10 bases separated the two germline ends. This CDR3 has 14 amino acids. The chain recombines TRBV5-4 with TRBJ2-1; the D is unclear. Sequenced sample: peripheral blood. The sequence was obtained from a man aged 60-69 years with acute or convalescent COVID-19. CDR3 sequence: CASSLVGSTNEQFF. The CDR3 nucleotides are TGTGCCAGCAGCTTGGTCGGGTCCACCAATGAGCAGTTCTTC.